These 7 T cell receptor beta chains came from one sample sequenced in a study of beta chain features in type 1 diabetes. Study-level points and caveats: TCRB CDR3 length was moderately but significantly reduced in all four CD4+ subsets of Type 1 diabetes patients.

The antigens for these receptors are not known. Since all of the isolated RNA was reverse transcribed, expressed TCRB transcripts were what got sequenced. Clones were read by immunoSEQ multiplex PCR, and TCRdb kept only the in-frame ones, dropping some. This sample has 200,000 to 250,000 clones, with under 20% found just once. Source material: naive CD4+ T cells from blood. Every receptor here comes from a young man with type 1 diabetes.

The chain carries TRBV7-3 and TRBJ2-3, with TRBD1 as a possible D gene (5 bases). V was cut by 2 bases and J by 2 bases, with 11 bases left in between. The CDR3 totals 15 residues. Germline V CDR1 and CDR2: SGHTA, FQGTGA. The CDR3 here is CASSLQGSATDTQYF. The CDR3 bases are TGTGCCAGCAGCTTACAGGGTAGTGCCACAGATACGCAGTATTTT.

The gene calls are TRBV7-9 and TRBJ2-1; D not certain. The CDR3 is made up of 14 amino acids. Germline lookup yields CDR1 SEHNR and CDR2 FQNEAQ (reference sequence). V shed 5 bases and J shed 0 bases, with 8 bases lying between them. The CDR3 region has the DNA TGTGCCAGCAGCCCCATAAGCTCCTACAATGAGCAGTTCTTC. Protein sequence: CASSPISSYNEQFF.

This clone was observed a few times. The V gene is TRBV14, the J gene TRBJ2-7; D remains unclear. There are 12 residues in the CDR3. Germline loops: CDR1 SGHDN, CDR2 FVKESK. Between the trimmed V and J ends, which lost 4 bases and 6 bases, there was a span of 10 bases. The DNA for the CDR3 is TGTGCCAGCAGCCCCTACCTCAGCGAGCAGTACTTC. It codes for CASSPYLSEQYF.

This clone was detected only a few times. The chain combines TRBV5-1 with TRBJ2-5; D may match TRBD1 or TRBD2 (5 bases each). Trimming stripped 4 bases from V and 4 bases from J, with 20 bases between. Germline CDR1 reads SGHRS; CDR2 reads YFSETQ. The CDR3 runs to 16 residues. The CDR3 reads CASSPPTGGSAETQYF. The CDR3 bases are TGCGCCAGCAGCCCCCCGACTGGGGGATCAGCAGAGACCCAGTACTTC.

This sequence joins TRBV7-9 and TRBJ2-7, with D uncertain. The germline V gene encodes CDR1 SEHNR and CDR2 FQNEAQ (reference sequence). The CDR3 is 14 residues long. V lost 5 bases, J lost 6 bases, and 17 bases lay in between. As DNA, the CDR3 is TGTGCCAGCAGCCTCTGGGAAGCCTCGGGCGAGCAGTACTTC. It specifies CASSLWEASGEQYF.

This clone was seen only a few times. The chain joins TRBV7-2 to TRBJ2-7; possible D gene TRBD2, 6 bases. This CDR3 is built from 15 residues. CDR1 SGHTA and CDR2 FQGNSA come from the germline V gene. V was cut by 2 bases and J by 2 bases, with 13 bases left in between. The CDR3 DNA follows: TGTGCCAGCAGCTTAAGGACCCCGGGAGCCTACGAGCAGTACTTC. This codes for CASSLRTPGAYEQYF.

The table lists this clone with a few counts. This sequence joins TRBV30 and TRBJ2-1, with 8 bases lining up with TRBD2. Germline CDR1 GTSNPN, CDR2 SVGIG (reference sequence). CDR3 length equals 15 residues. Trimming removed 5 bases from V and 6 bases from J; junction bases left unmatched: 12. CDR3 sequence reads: CAWRRVGLDFNEQFF. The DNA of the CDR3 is TGTGCCTGGCGCAGGGTGGGACTAGATTTCAATGAGCAGTTCTTC.